The sequence of this T cell receptor (beta chain) was determined in a study of blood T cells in healthy people across ages. The CDR3 length is 17 residues. PCR was performed a second time for roughly 6 to 12 cycles using a sample-barcoded 5' primer and a J-beta primer mix. TCRdb ran MiXCR on the 5' RACE reads and lists one entry per CDR3 protein. The table has roughly 550,000 distinct CDR3 sequences, more than 20% seen once. The same specimen was also included in a second study, on T cells of mothers and their children.

The V gene is TRBV21-1, the J gene TRBJ2-7. TRBV21-1 is classified as a pseudogene. The TCR sequence derives from a boy aged 5-17 years in good health. Sequenced sample: blood. The CDR3 coding sequence is TGTGCCAGCAGCAAAGAAGAGGAGACTAGCAGCTCGGACGAGCAGTACTTC. As protein: CASSKEEETSSSDEQYF.